What follows are 14 T cell receptor beta chains derived from one specimen sequenced in a study of shared clonotypes between healthy human individuals. The assay was immunoSEQ multiplex PCR, and TCRdb's table has in-frame clones only and misses some. The table shows over 700,000 clones, with roughly 72% occurring only once. The sample comprised memory CD4+ T cells sorted from blood. Subset meaning: CD45RA-negative fraction. The receptors were gathered from a woman aged 25-40 years in good health.

The genes are TRBV5-1 and TRBJ2-7, with 8 bases aligning to TRBD1. Germline V CDR1 and CDR2: SGHRS, YFSETQ. J lost 2 bases, V lost 3 bases, and 4 bases had no gene match. The CDR3 covers 14 residues. In nucleotides, the CDR3 is TGCGCCAGCAGCTCCAGGGGGCGTCCCTACGAGCAGTACTTC. Protein product: CASSSRGRPYEQYF.

The chain couples TRBV19 to TRBJ2-1, with 15 bases lining up with TRBD2. The germline CDR1 and CDR2 sequences are LNHDA and SQIVND (reference sequence). Trimming at V came to 1 base and at J to 5 bases, leaving 6 bases not matched to a gene. The CDR3 is 18 residues long. CDR3 coding DNA: TGTGCCAGTAGTATAGGGACTAGCGGGAGGGGGGTGGACAATGAGCAGTTCTTC. This codes for CASSIGTSGRGVDNEQFF. The full variable domain, with the rest looked up from reference TRBV19 and TRBJ2-1, is DGGITQSPKYLFRKEGQNVTLSCEQNLNHDAMYWYRQDPGQGLRLIYYSQIVNDFQKGDIAEGYSVSREKKESFPLTVTSAQKNPTAFYLCASSIGTSGRGVDNEQFFGPGTRLTVL.

The V call is TRBV29-1, the J call TRBJ1-1, with a tentative D call TRBD1 (5 bases). This CDR3 has 15 amino acids. V shed 5 bases and J shed 0 bases, with 16 bases lying between them. Germline V CDR1 and CDR2: SQVTM, ANQGSEA. CDR3 bases: TGCAGCGTTAATCCTATTGGGGGGGTGAACACTGAAGCTTTCTTT. It encodes CSVNPIGGVNTEAFF.

As regards this clone: The identical CDR3 is also encoded by other nucleotide sequences in the sample. V gene TRBV5-1 combines with J gene TRBJ2-3; 12 bases map to TRBD1. CDR1 is SGHRS and CDR2 is YFSETQ in the germline V gene. V lost 3 bases and J lost 3; bases outside the gene matches: 5. This CDR3 contains 16 residues. The CDR3 reads CASSWGQGAVTDTQYF. CDR3 sequence (DNA): TGCGCCAGCAGCTGGGGACAGGGGGCCGTGACAGATACGCAGTATTTT.

The chain links TRBV29-1 to TRBJ2-1; D is unclear. The length of the CDR3 is 12 residues. Looked up from germline, CDR1 is SQVTM and CDR2 is ANQGSEA. Trimming pared 5 bases from V and 1 base from J, leaving 6 bases between. Here the CDR3 DNA reads TGCAGCGTTCACAGATCCTACAATGAGCAGTTCTTC. Translating gives CSVHRSYNEQFF.

This clone has more than one count but fewer than ten. The chain joins TRBV27 to TRBJ2-1; D gene unclear. Trimming took 3 bases from V and 9 from J, leaving 18 bases between them. Germline CDR1 MNHEY, CDR2 SMNVEV (reference sequence). This CDR3 spans 15 amino acids. The CDR3 reads CASSLVPQRTSEQFF. In nucleotides, the CDR3 is TGTGCCAGCAGTTTGGTACCCCAACGCACCAGTGAGCAGTTCTTC.

This clone was detected a few times. Other DNA sequences in the same sample also yield this CDR3. V is TRBV27 and J is TRBJ1-5; tentatively, D is TRBD1 (5 bases). In germline, CDR1 is MNHEY, CDR2 SMNVEV (reference sequence). Trimming cost V 0 bases and J 3 bases, with 6 bases left between them. CDR3 size: 14 residues. CDR3 residues: CASSLSQANQPQHF. The CDR3 DNA sequence: TGTGCCAGCAGTTTATCACAGGCCAATCAGCCCCAGCATTTT.

V is TRBV5-1 and J is TRBJ2-2; D is possibly TRBD2 (5 bases). The germline V gene encodes CDR1 SGHRS and CDR2 YFSETQ. The V and J ends lost 2 bases and 1 base respectively, with 12 bases between them. CDR3 length: 16 amino acids. CDR3 sequence reads: CASSLTSGQNTGELFF. Written as DNA, the CDR3 is TGCGCCAGCAGCTTAACCAGCGGCCAGAACACCGGGGAGCTGTTTTTT. The full variable domain, rest sourced from reference TRBV5-1 and TRBJ2-2, is KAGVTQTPRYLIKTRGQQVTLSCSPISGHRSVSWYQQTPGQGLQFLFEYFSETQRNKGNFPGRFSGRQFSNSRSEMNVSTLELGDSALYLCASSLTSGQNTGELFFGEGSRLTVL.

This CDR3 is CATSRDLWGPRGEAFF. The DNA of the CDR3 is TGTGCCACCAGCAGAGATCTTTGGGGACCTCGGGGAGAAGCTTTCTTT. The chain carries TRBV15 and TRBJ1-1; a possible D gene is TRBD1 (5 bases). CDR1 is LNHNV, CDR2 YYDKDF, per germline (reference sequence). CDR3 size: 16 residues. Trimming left V 0 bases short and J 8 bases short, with 19 bases between.

This clone showed up just a few times. V is TRBV7-9 and J is TRBJ2-1; D unresolved. CDR1 SEHNR and CDR2 FQNEAQ come from the germline V gene (reference sequence). The CDR3 runs 14 residues. Trimming pared 3 bases from V and 8 bases from J, leaving 14 bases between. CDR3 sequence: CASSFSTPGYEQFF. CDR3 nucleotides: TGTGCCAGCAGCTTTTCGACTCCAGGCTATGAGCAGTTCTTC.

This sequence joins TRBV5-8 and TRBJ2-5, with D possibly TRBD1 on 6 matching bases. This CDR3 is built from 14 residues. CDR1 is SGHTS and CDR2 is YDEGEE in the germline V gene. V was cut by 5 bases and J by 4 bases, with 15 bases left in between. CDR3 bases: TGTGCCAGCAGTACCCCCGGCAGGGGAGAGACCCAGTACTTC. It translates to CASSTPGRGETQYF.

The rearrangement links TRBV18 to TRBJ2-7; 11 nucleotides align to TRBD1. CDR1 is KGHSH and CDR2 is LQKENI in the germline V gene. V gave up 4 bases and J gave up 5 bases; unmatched junction bases: 13. This CDR3 comprises 17 residues. The CDR3 sequence: CASSRFSPGQGGDEQYF. The CDR3 nucleotides are TGTGCCAGCTCACGATTTTCTCCGGGACAGGGGGGCGACGAGCAGTACTTC.

The chain has TRBV7-8 and TRBJ1-1, with D tentatively TRBD1 (6 bases). Per germline, CDR1 SGHVS and CDR2 FQNEAQ. CDR3 length equals 13 residues. The V end lost 1 base, the J end lost 6 bases, and 9 bases lay between the germline ends. CDR3 sequence: CASSLDEGAEAFF. In DNA, the CDR3 is TGTGCCAGCAGCTTAGACGAGGGGGCTGAAGCTTTCTTT. The full variable domain, completed using reference TRBV7-8 and TRBJ1-1, is GAGVSQSPRYKVAKRGQDVALRCDPISGHVSLFWYQQALGQGPEFLTYFQNEAQLDKSGLPSDRFFAERPEGSVSTLKIQRTQQEDSAVYLCASSLDEGAEAFFGQGTRLTVV.

V is TRBV21-1 and J is TRBJ1-5. TRBV21-1 is termed a pseudogene. The CDR3 is made up of 14 amino acids. CDR3 protein: CASRGGPSNQPQHF. Written as DNA, the CDR3 is TGTGCCAGCAGGGGGGGGCCTAGCAATCAGCCCCAGCATTTT.